The next 22 T cell receptor beta chains were all read from a single sample in a study of PD-L1 blockade in urothelial cancer. Some clones are missing from TCRdb's copy, which holds only in-frame ones; the method was immunoSEQ multiplex PCR. Of 98,000 or so clones in the sample, around 90% were seen once. Time point reported: pretreatment peripheral blood. The sequenced sample was PBMCs, obtained around atezolizumab (anti-PD-L1) treatment. The receptors here all came from a man aged 60 to 75 with urothelial cancer.

V gene TRBV21-1 combines with J gene TRBJ1-2; the table's D call, TRBD1, has no DNA check behind it. TRBV21-1 has pseudogene status. The CDR3 is made up of 15 amino acids. Written as DNA, the CDR3 is TGTGCCAGCAGCAGGGACAGGTTGCGAGTCTATGGCTACACCTTC. It encodes CASSRDRLRVYGYTF.

This clone was detected only once. The chain employs TRBV6-5 and TRBJ2-4, with 12 bases that match TRBD1. V gave up 2 bases and J gave up 9 bases; unmatched junction bases: 8. The CDR3 is 16 amino acids. Per the germline V gene, CDR1 is MNHEY and CDR2 is SVGAGI. CDR3 protein: CASSYRGQGARGIQYF. The CDR3 bases are TGTGCCAGCAGTTACAGGGGACAGGGGGCTCGGGGCATTCAGTACTTC.

The chain uses TRBV29-1 and TRBJ2-5; D is possibly TRBD2 (6 bases). The CDR3 consists of 12 residues. The germline CDR1 and CDR2 sequences are SQVTM and ANQGSEA. V gave up 7 bases and J gave up 2 bases, with 11 bases separating them. CDR3 nucleotide sequence: TGCAGCGCCGGGAGCCAACAAGAGACCCAGTACTTC. Translation gives CSAGSQQETQYF.

The rearrangement joins TRBV7-3 to TRBJ2-1, with D possibly being TRBD1 (5 bases). V was shortened by 4 bases and J by 3 bases, with 13 bases between the two germline ends. Per germline, CDR1 SGHTA and CDR2 FQGTGA. This CDR3 comprises 15 residues. The CDR3 protein is CASSSQDALYNEQFF. DNA of the CDR3: TGTGCCAGCAGCTCACAGGACGCCCTCTACAATGAGCAGTTCTTC.

The chain employs TRBV5-1 and TRBJ2-2; D ambiguous. Germline CDR1 reads SGHRS; CDR2 reads YFSETQ. The CDR3 sequence is 16 residues long. V was pared by 5 bases and J by 0 bases, with 14 bases between. CDR3: CASRYATVTNTGELFF. The CDR3, as DNA: TGCGCCAGCAGGTATGCTACAGTAACGAACACCGGGGAGCTGTTTTTT. Full variable domain (missing parts from reference TRBV5-1 and TRBJ2-2): KAGVTQTPRYLIKTRGQQVTLSCSPISGHRSVSWYQQTPGQGLQFLFEYFSETQRNKGNFPGRFSGRQFSNSRSEMNVSTLELGDSALYLCASRYATVTNTGELFFGEGSRLTVL.

The rearrangement joins TRBV5-1 to TRBJ1-2; 9 bases fit TRBD1. This CDR3 spans 17 amino acids. Trimming took 5 bases from V and 0 from J; bases not matched to a gene: 11. In germline, CDR1 is SGHRS, CDR2 YFSETQ. The CDR3 DNA is TGCGCCAGCAGACGAGGGACAGGGAGCCAGTCTAACTATGGCTACACCTTC. Its translation is CASRRGTGSQSNYGYTF.

In nucleotides, the CDR3 is TGTGCCAGCTCCGCACTAGTAAATGAGCAGTTCTTC. It codes for CASSALVNEQFF. This sequence joins TRBV18 and TRBJ2-1, with D possibly being TRBD2 (5 bases). Germline CDR1 KGHSH, CDR2 LQKENI. V lost 6 bases and J lost 7, with 10 bases in between. The CDR3 runs to 12 residues.

The chain is built from TRBV25-1 and TRBJ1-5; maybe TRBD1 (5 bases). CDR1 MGHDK and CDR2 SYGVNS come from the germline V gene. CDR3 length: 16 amino acids. The ends were cut back, 4 bases at V and 9 bases at J, with 22 bases in the middle. The CDR3 sequence is CASSGGLGGGDGPQHF. In nucleotides, the CDR3 is TGTGCCAGCAGTGGGGGATTGGGCGGGGGTGACGGGCCCCAGCATTTT.

This chain uses TRBV4-3 with TRBJ2-3; D unclear. The CDR3 contains 16 residues. V was clipped by 0 bases and J by 0 bases, with 10 bases between them. Looked up from germline, CDR1 is LGHNA and CDR2 is YSLEER. CDR3 amino acids: CASSQDTYASTDTQYF. CDR3 nucleotides: TGCGCCAGCAGCCAAGATACCTACGCTAGCACAGATACGCAGTATTTT.

The chain employs TRBV14 and TRBJ1-3; no firm D call. The CDR3 covers 13 residues. V lost 1 base, J lost 10 bases, and 11 bases lay in between. Germline CDR1 is SGHDN and CDR2 is FVKESK. The CDR3, as DNA: TGTGCCAGCAGCCAAGGCCCGAGAGCGACCATATATTTT. Amino acids: CASSQGPRATIYF.

V usage is TRBV5-1 and J usage is TRBJ2-1; 8 bases are shared with TRBD2. The CDR3 is made up of 16 amino acids. The germline CDR1 and CDR2 sequences are SGHRS and YFSETQ. The ends lost 4 bases at V and 6 bases at J; junction bases unmatched: 12. The CDR3 coding sequence is TGCGCCAGCAGCAGACCCTCGGGGGGGCCTGGCAATGAGCAGTTCTTC. Protein product: CASSRPSGGPGNEQFF.

The CDR3: CASSLGQGSTEAFF. In DNA form, the CDR3 reads TGTGCCAGCAGCTTAGGACAGGGGTCCACTGAAGCTTTCTTT. This chain links TRBV7-2 with TRBJ1-1; the match to TRBD1 covers 8 bases. Germline trimming cut 1 base from V and 4 bases from J; bases unmatched to any gene: 2. This CDR3 region has 14 residues. CDR1 is SGHTA, CDR2 FQGNSA, per germline. The whole variable domain, filled in from reference TRBV7-2 and TRBJ1-1, reads GAGVSQSPSNKVTEKGKDVELRCDPISGHTALYWYRQSLGQGLEFLIYFQGNSAPDKSGLPSDRFSAERTGGSVSTLTIQRTQQEDSAVYLCASSLGQGSTEAFFGQGTRLTVV.

The rearrangement joins TRBV4-1 to TRBJ1-3; TRBD1 matches 10 bases. This CDR3 contains 19 residues. V shed 1 base and J 0 bases; nucleotides not matched to a gene: 9. CDR1 and CDR2 (germline): MGHRA, YSYEKL. DNA of the CDR3: TGCGCCAGCAGCCAAGGAAGGGGGACAGGGGTGAGCTCTGGAAACACCATATATTTT. Protein sequence: CASSQGRGTGVSSGNTIYF.

As DNA, the CDR3 is TGTGCCAGCAGCTCCCGACAGGGGGGCGAGCAGTTCTTC. Amino acids: CASSSRQGGEQFF. The chain is built from TRBV7-9 and TRBJ2-1, with TRBD1 identical over 9 bases. This CDR3 comprises 13 residues. Looked up from germline, CDR1 is SEHNR and CDR2 is FQNEAQ (reference sequence). The V and J ends lost 4 bases and 10 bases, in that order; junction bases with no gene match: 5. Combining the CDR3 with reference TRBV7-9 and TRBJ2-1 gives the whole variable domain DTGVSQNPRHKITKRGQNVTFRCDPISEHNRLYWYRQTLGQGPEFLTYFQNEAQLEKSRLLSDRFSAERPKGSFSTLEIQRTEQGDSAMYLCASSSRQGGEQFFGPGTRLTVL.

The CDR3 coding sequence is TGCGCCAGCAGCATGGCCCAAAAAGCCGATGAGCAGTTCTTC. Translated, it gives CASSMAQKADEQFF. The V gene is TRBV5-1, the J gene TRBJ2-1; D gene unclear. Germline loops: CDR1 SGHRS, CDR2 YFSETQ. The V gene lost 4 bases and the J gene lost 8 bases, with 16 bases spanning the gap. The CDR3 runs 14 residues. The full variable domain, rest sourced from reference TRBV5-1 and TRBJ2-1, is KAGVTQTPRYLIKTRGQQVTLSCSPISGHRSVSWYQQTPGQGLQFLFEYFSETQRNKGNFPGRFSGRQFSNSRSEMNVSTLELGDSALYLCASSMAQKADEQFFGPGTRLTVL.

The V and J genes are TRBV7-9 and TRBJ2-7, with 7 bases lining up with TRBD1. CDR3 size: 14 residues. Trimming cost V 5 bases and J 2 bases; bases outside gene matches: 6. CDR1 SEHNR and CDR2 FQNEAQ come from the germline V gene (reference sequence). The CDR3 DNA reads TGTGCCAGCAGCGGCGACAGGGTACCCTACGAGCAGTACTTC. Residues: CASSGDRVPYEQYF. Filled out from reference TRBV7-9 and TRBJ2-7, the complete variable domain reads DTGVSQNPRHKITKRGQNVTFRCDPISEHNRLYWYRQTLGQGPEFLTYFQNEAQLEKSRLLSDRFSAERPKGSFSTLEIQRTEQGDSAMYLCASSGDRVPYEQYFGPGTRLTVT.

V is TRBV2 and J is TRBJ2-3, with D hard to call. Per the germline V gene, CDR1 is SNHLY and CDR2 is FYNNEI. With 7 bases removed from V and 1 base from J, the gap between germline ends came to 3 bases. The CDR3 contains 11 residues. The CDR3 sequence: CASTGTDTQYF. In nucleotides, the CDR3 is TGTGCCAGCACCGGCACAGATACGCAGTATTTT.

Notes on this clone: At one end the junction does not follow the germline gene, possibly because of a read error. CDR3: CASSREEGQGFFF. The CDR3 DNA reads as TGTGCCAGCTCACGAGAAGAAGGACAGGGTTTCTTCTTC. V and J are TRBV18 and TRBJ1-2, with 8 bases matching TRBD1. The CDR3 totals 13 residues. The germline V gene encodes CDR1 KGHSH and CDR2 LQKENI.

The V and J genes are TRBV18 and TRBJ1-5; 8 bases are shared with TRBD1. Germline loops: CDR1 KGHSH, CDR2 LQKENI. CDR3 length equals 15 residues. With 3 bases clipped from V and 6 bases from J, the junction kept 7 bases outside the gene matches. CDR3 amino acids: CASSPGQGVGQPQHF. As DNA, the CDR3 is TGTGCCAGCTCACCTGGACAGGGAGTGGGTCAGCCCCAGCATTTT.

The chain couples TRBV11-2 to TRBJ2-5, with D tentatively TRBD2 (5 bases). Germline V gene data show CDR1 as SGHAT and CDR2 as FQNNGV. The CDR3 totals 15 residues. Trimming stripped 5 bases from V and 1 base from J, with 14 bases between. The CDR3 spells CASSPPGDRQETQYF. The CDR3 region has the DNA TGTGCCAGCAGCCCCCCCGGGGATCGCCAAGAGACCCAGTACTTC.

The V and J genes are TRBV7-3 and TRBJ1-1; 9 bases line up with TRBD1. CDR3 size: 14 residues. Germline V lookup: CDR1 SGHTA, CDR2 FQGTGA. Trimming at V came to 5 bases and at J to 3 bases, leaving 4 bases not matched to a gene. CDR3 DNA: TGTGCCAGCAGCAGCACAGGGGGCGACACTGAAGCTTTCTTT. Protein: CASSSTGGDTEAFF. Full variable domain (missing parts from reference TRBV7-3 and TRBJ1-1): GAGVSQTPSNKVTEKGKYVELRCDPISGHTALYWYRQSLGQGPEFLIYFQGTGAADDSGLPNDRFFAVRPEGSVSTLKIQRTERGDSAVYLCASSSTGGDTEAFFGQGTRLTVV.

This chain uses TRBV5-4 with TRBJ2-7, with D maybe TRBD1 (6 bases). The CDR3 spans 14 residues. V lost 3 bases to trimming and J lost 0 bases, with 10 bases between them. Per germline, CDR1 SGHNT and CDR2 YYREEE (reference sequence). The CDR3 region is CASSSKDSSYEQYF. The CDR3 coding sequence is TGTGCCAGCAGCTCTAAGGACAGCTCCTACGAGCAGTACTTC.